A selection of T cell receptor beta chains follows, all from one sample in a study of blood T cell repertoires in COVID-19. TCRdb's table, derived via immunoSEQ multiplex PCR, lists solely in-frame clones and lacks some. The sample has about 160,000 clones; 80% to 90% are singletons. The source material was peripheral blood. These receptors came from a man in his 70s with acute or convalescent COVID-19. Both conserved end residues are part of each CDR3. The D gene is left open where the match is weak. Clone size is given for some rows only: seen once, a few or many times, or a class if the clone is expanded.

cdr3_nt: TGCAGTGCCATCAGACTCCGCGAGCAGTACTTC
cdr3_aa: CSAIRLREQYF
d_call: -
v_call: TRBV20-1
clone_size: -
j_call: TRBJ2-7

cdr3_nt: TGTGCCAGCAGTCCCTCGGGACAAGGGGAATATTTT
cdr3_aa: CASSPSGQGEYF
d_call: -
v_call: TRBV12-3/TRBV12-4
clone_size: -
j_call: TRBJ2-3

cdr3_nt: TGTGCCAGCAGCCCTATCCTAGAAGGCGAGCAGTACTTC
cdr3_aa: CASSPILEGEQYF
d_call: -
v_call: TRBV9
clone_size: -
j_call: TRBJ2-7

cdr3_nt: TGTGCCAGCTCAAAGGACATCCCGAGCTCCTACAATGAGCAGTTCTTC
cdr3_aa: CASSKDIPSSYNEQFF
d_call: -
v_call: TRBV7-6
clone_size: once
j_call: TRBJ2-1

cdr3_nt: TGTGCCAGCAGTTTTAGTCAGGGAACGCAGTATTTT
cdr3_aa: CASSFSQGTQYF
d_call: -
v_call: TRBV27
clone_size: -
j_call: TRBJ2-3

cdr3_nt: TGTGCCAGCAGCTTATCTAGCGGGAGTACCTACGAGCAGTACTTC
cdr3_aa: CASSLSSGSTYEQYF
d_call: TRBD2
v_call: TRBV7-2
clone_size: -
j_call: TRBJ2-7

cdr3_nt: TGTGCCTGGAGTGTCAGGGGGCCTGGTTCACCCCTCCACTTT
cdr3_aa: CAWSVRGPGSPLHF
d_call: TRBD1
v_call: TRBV30
clone_size: -
j_call: TRBJ1-6

cdr3_nt: TGCGCCAGCAGCCAAGATCGGGTCTTCACTGAAGCTTTCTTT
cdr3_aa: CASSQDRVFTEAFF
d_call: -
v_call: TRBV4-3
clone_size: -
j_call: TRBJ1-1

cdr3_nt: TGTGCCAGCACCCTCAGCGGGAGTACAGATACGCAGTATTTT
cdr3_aa: CASTLSGSTDTQYF
d_call: TRBD2
v_call: TRBV5-5
clone_size: -
j_call: TRBJ2-3

cdr3_nt: TGTGCCAGCAGCGTAGGCCTCCCTGGAGATTATGGCTACACCTTC
cdr3_aa: CASSVGLPGDYGYTF
d_call: -
v_call: TRBV9
clone_size: -
j_call: TRBJ1-2

cdr3_nt: TGTGCCAGCAGCTTGGCCGGGTCTCAAGAGACCCAGTACTTC
cdr3_aa: CASSLAGSQETQYF
d_call: -
v_call: TRBV5-4
clone_size: -
j_call: TRBJ2-5

cdr3_nt: TGTGCCAGCAGTCCTAATAGCCGACAGGGAGATACGCAGTATTTT
cdr3_aa: CASSPNSRQGDTQYF
d_call: TRBD1
v_call: TRBV6-5
clone_size: -
j_call: TRBJ2-3

cdr3_nt: TGTGCCAGCAGCCAAGATTGGAACAGGGGGGGCGGCTACACCTTC
cdr3_aa: CASSQDWNRGGGYTF
d_call: TRBD1
v_call: TRBV14
clone_size: once
j_call: TRBJ1-2